The clone carrying this TCR beta chain has just a few counts. Isolation of CD4+ naive, central memory, regulatory and stem cell-like memory cells was achieved by sorting via CD45RO/CCR7/CD25/CD127/CD95/CD27. Germline assignment: CDR1 SQVTM and CDR2 ANQGSEA. The CDR3 consists of 14 residues. The V end lost 4 bases, the J end lost 7 bases, and 20 bases lay between the germline ends. This sample is part of a study of beta chain features in type 1 diabetes. Looking at the study overall: Examination covered around 110 million sorted cells spanning all samples.

Isolated RNA was reverse transcribed in full, so expressed TCRB transcripts were sequenced. The table came from immunoSEQ multiplex PCR; TCRdb's copy has only in-frame clones and leaves some out. Here the sample spans some 220,000 clones, 9.5% to 13% being singletons. The source material was central memory CD4+ T cells from blood. The clonotype originates from a man younger than 30 in good health. This rearrangement joins TRBV29-1 to TRBJ2-7, with D possibly TRBD2 on 6 matching bases. As DNA, the CDR3 is TGCAGCGTTGCATCCCGGGAGCGAGCCGGGGAGCAGTACTTC. Translating it yields CSVASRERAGEQYF.